Listed here are 26 T cell receptor beta chains from one sample, sequenced in a study of T cell changes during pregnancy in multiple sclerosis (dated by TCRdb to 2018 to 2020). Preparation of the library involved the immunoSEQ multiplex PCR assay. The table was pulled from immuneACCESS by TCRdb, which kept in-frame rearrangements only. Such tables lose some clones; where checked, under half of the loss comes from unresolved V genes, and the rest has no known cause. The table for this sample lists 60,000 to 85,000 clones; 90% to 95% of them were counted only once. About 0.61% of the sample is taken by the ten largest. Sequences were derived from peripheral blood, sampled in the third trimester of pregnancy. These TCRs come from a female donor with multiple sclerosis, enrolled in a pregnancy study.

The chain is built from TRBV11-2 and TRBJ2-7; D perhaps matches TRBD1 (6 bases). Germline V gene sequence: CDR1 SGHAT, CDR2 FQNNGV. The CDR3 spans 13 residues. V shed 2 bases and J shed 3 bases, with 8 bases lying between them. The CDR3 reads CASSLSRGYEQYF. In nucleotides, the CDR3 is TGTGCCAGCAGCTTATCCAGGGGCTACGAGCAGTACTTC.

The chain uses TRBV7-2 and TRBJ1-1; D is unclear. Trimming left V 2 bases short and J 1 base short, with 8 bases between. This CDR3 has 14 residues. The germline V gene has CDR1 SGHTA and CDR2 FQGNSA. CDR3 in DNA: TGTGCCAGCAGCTTATACAGACCGAACACTGAAGCTTTCTTT. It encodes CASSLYRPNTEAFF.

The chain recombines TRBV18 with TRBJ1-2; D remains unclear. V lost 6 bases and J 3 bases, leaving 11 bases between the germline ends. The CDR3 is 13 amino acids. Germline CDR1 KGHSH, CDR2 LQKENI. The CDR3 here is CASSESLDYGYTF. The DNA for the CDR3 is TGTGCCAGCTCTGAGAGCTTAGACTATGGCTACACCTTC.

This clone was recorded once. J is TRBJ1-4 and V is TRBV7-6; 9 bases map to TRBD1. V lost 1 base, J lost 7 bases, and 4 bases stayed unmatched. Germline CDR1 and CDR2: SGHVS and FNYEAQ. This CDR3 is 15 amino acids long. This chain's CDR3 is CASSLGTGEGEKLFF. The CDR3 DNA follows: TGTGCCAGCAGCTTAGGGACAGGGGAAGGTGAAAAACTGTTTTTT.

J is TRBJ1-2 and V is TRBV19; TRBD1 agrees at 10 bases. In germline, CDR1 is LNHDA, CDR2 SQIVND (reference sequence). The CDR3 length is 15 residues. With 3 bases clipped from V and 4 bases from J, the junction kept 5 bases outside the gene matches. CDR3 sequence (DNA): TGTGCCAGTAGTATGGCGGGACAGGGGAGCTATGGCTACACCTTC. Protein product: CASSMAGQGSYGYTF.

This clone has a single count. This chain connects TRBV7-6 to TRBJ2-7; possibly TRBD1 for D (5 bases). Germline V gene lookup returns CDR1 SGHVS and CDR2 FNYEAQ. Trimming left V 6 bases short and J 6 bases short, with 24 bases between. The CDR3 is made up of 16 amino acids. CDR3 in amino acids: CASSRPADREVFEQYF. The CDR3 bases are TGTGCCAGCAGTCGACCCGCTGACAGAGAGGTCTTCGAGCAGTACTTC. Full variable domain (rest looked up from reference TRBV7-6 and TRBJ2-7): GAGVSQSPRYKVTKRGQDVALRCDPISGHVSLYWYRQALGQGPEFLTYFNYEAQQDKSGLPNDRFSAERPEGSISTLTIQRTEQRDSAMYRCASSRPADREVFEQYFGPGTRLTVT.

This sequence joins TRBV11-2 and TRBJ1-2; D possibly corresponds to TRBD1 (5 bases). In germline, CDR1 is SGHAT, CDR2 FQNNGV. V shed 2 bases and J shed 8 bases, with 9 bases lying between them. The CDR3 consists of 12 residues. CDR3 coding DNA: TGTGCCAGCAGCTTATCAGGGAAGGGCTACACCTTC. Translated, it gives CASSLSGKGYTF.

The chain carries TRBV4-2 and TRBJ2-5; D perhaps matches TRBD1 (6 bases). The length of the CDR3 is 16 residues. Germline V gene sequence: CDR1 LGHNA, CDR2 YNFKEQ. The ends were cut back, 4 bases at V and 1 base at J, with 16 bases in the middle. CDR3 nucleotide sequence: TGTGCCAGCAGCCTCGGGACACTCAATACCCAAGAGACCCAGTACTTC. Amino acid sequence: CASSLGTLNTQETQYF.

The chain recombines TRBV6-7 with TRBJ2-3, with D hard to call. TRBV6-7 is placed among ORFs of uncertain function. The ends were cut back, 0 bases at V and 7 bases at J, with 5 bases in the middle. CDR3 size: 12 residues. In nucleotides, the CDR3 is TGTGCCAGCAGTTACTCCCCAAATACGCAGTATTTT. Translation gives CASSYSPNTQYF.

The chain joins TRBV19 to TRBJ1-1; D not resolved. The CDR3 is made up of 17 amino acids. Trimming left V 5 bases short and J 0 bases short, with 19 bases between. Looked up from germline, CDR1 is LNHDA and CDR2 is SQIVND (reference sequence). CDR3 in DNA: TGTGCCAGTAGTCCCTCAACCCCCAGGAAGCTGAACACTGAAGCTTTCTTT. This encodes CASSPSTPRKLNTEAFF.

CDR3 loop: CASSGGLAGFGDTQYF. CDR3 bases: TGTGCCAGTTCAGGGGGACTAGCGGGGTTCGGGGATACGCAGTATTTT. V is TRBV11-2 and J is TRBJ2-3; 13 bases map to TRBD2. The trim removed 9 bases at V and 6 bases at J, leaving 12 bases unmatched. CDR1 and CDR2 (germline): SGHAT, FQNNGV. The CDR3 length is 16 residues.

The rearrangement uses TRBV15 and TRBJ2-7; 8 nucleotides agree with TRBD1. Germline V gene data show CDR1 as LNHNV and CDR2 as YYDKDF (reference sequence). Germline trimming cut 4 bases from V and 5 bases from J; bases unmatched to any gene: 1. CDR3 length equals 12 residues. This CDR3 reads CATSKTGDEQYF. DNA of the CDR3: TGTGCCACCAGCAAGACAGGGGACGAGCAGTACTTC.

The gene calls are TRBV9 and TRBJ1-1, with D perhaps TRBD1 (5 bases). Trimming pared 4 bases from V and 4 bases from J, leaving 11 bases between. The CDR3 is 13 residues long. Germline loops: CDR1 SGDLS, CDR2 YYNGEE. The CDR3 DNA reads TGTGCCAGCAGCCCGACGGGGGGCACTGAAGCTTTCTTT. Amino acids: CASSPTGGTEAFF.

The chain uses TRBV2 and TRBJ2-7, with 8 bases matching TRBD1. The CDR3 totals 15 residues. The V and J ends lost 6 bases and 0 bases, in that order; junction bases with no gene match: 7. CDR1 and CDR2 (germline): SNHLY, FYNNEI. This CDR3 is CASREQGVISYEQYF. CDR3 in DNA: TGTGCCAGCAGGGAACAGGGGGTTATCTCCTACGAGCAGTACTTC. The entire variable domain, with the rest obtained from reference TRBV2 and TRBJ2-7, is as follows: EPEVTQTPSHQVTQMGQEVILRCVPISNHLYFYWYRQILGQKVEFLVSFYNNEISEKSEIFDDQFSVERPDGSNFTLKIRSTKLEDSAMYFCASREQGVISYEQYFGPGTRLTVT.

The CDR3 region has the DNA TGTGCCAGCAGCGCGTCGGGCAGGGACAATCAGCCCCAGCATTTT. Protein product: CASSASGRDNQPQHF. This chain connects TRBV4-2 to TRBJ1-5; D might be TRBD1 (5 bases). Trimming took off 5 bases at V and 3 bases at J, with 14 bases between the two ends. The CDR3 sequence is 15 residues long. Germline CDR1 and CDR2: LGHNA and YNFKEQ.

This chain uses TRBV7-9 with TRBJ2-7; TRBD1 matches 8 bases. V lost 5 bases to trimming and J lost 3 bases; unmatched junction nucleotides: 3. CDR1 SEHNR and CDR2 FQNEAQ come from the germline V gene (reference sequence). This CDR3 comprises 13 residues. The CDR3 nucleotides are TGTGCCAGCAGCCCTACAGGGGGCTACGAGCAGTACTTC. Translated, it gives CASSPTGGYEQYF. The entire variable domain, with the rest obtained from reference TRBV7-9 and TRBJ2-7, is as follows: DTGVSQNPRHKITKRGQNVTFRCDPISEHNRLYWYRQTLGQGPEFLTYFQNEAQLEKSRLLSDRFSAERPKGSFSTLEIQRTEQGDSAMYLCASSPTGGYEQYFGPGTRLTVT.

This sequence joins TRBV27 and TRBJ1-1; unclear D gene. The CDR3 totals 12 residues. V lost 5 bases to trimming and J lost 0 bases, with 4 bases between them. CDR1 and CDR2 (germline): MNHEY, SMNVEV (reference sequence). The CDR3 reads CASSPMNTEAFF. The CDR3 DNA reads TGTGCCAGCAGTCCAATGAACACTGAAGCTTTCTTT.

This CDR3 reads CSVEDQGYGGYTF. CDR3 in DNA: TGCAGCGTTGAAGATCAGGGGTACGGGGGCTACACCTTC. The rearrangement uses TRBV29-1 and TRBJ1-2; TRBD1 might be the D (6 bases). The V end was cut by 0 bases, the J end by 8 bases, with 13 bases between. There are 13 residues in the CDR3. Germline V gives CDR1 SQVTM, CDR2 ANQGSEA.

This clone was recorded once. This rearrangement joins TRBV7-6 to TRBJ1-1; TRBD1 matches at 7 bases. V shed 5 bases, J shed 5 bases, and the junction held 8 bases outside the gene matches. The length of the CDR3 is 14 residues. The germline gives CDR1 SGHVS, CDR2 FNYEAQ. The CDR3 sequence: CASSPGGQGTEAFF. The DNA for the CDR3 is TGTGCCAGCAGCCCAGGGGGGCAGGGGACTGAAGCTTTCTTT.

V gene TRBV4-1 combines with J gene TRBJ2-1; TRBD1 matches 9 bases. CDR1 MGHRA and CDR2 YSYEKL come from the germline V gene. V dropped 0 bases and J dropped 6; count of bases not matched to a gene: 9. The CDR3 covers 17 residues. CDR3 in amino acids: CASSQEEGGQGRNEQFF. The CDR3 DNA follows: TGCGCCAGCAGCCAAGAGGAAGGGGGACAGGGACGCAATGAGCAGTTCTTC.

This chain uses TRBV6-5 with TRBJ1-5, with TRBD1 identical over 10 bases. V was clipped by 5 bases and J by 2 bases; unmatched bases: 3. CDR3 length: 15 residues. CDR1 is MNHEY, CDR2 SVGAGI, per germline. The CDR3 bases are TGTGCCAGCAGTCCGGGGACAGGGGGCAATCAGCCCCAGCATTTT. Protein: CASSPGTGGNQPQHF.

The rearrangement joins TRBV9 to TRBJ1-6, with D possibly matching TRBD1 (5 bases). The CDR3 has 15 amino acids. V lost 0 bases to trimming and J lost 5 bases, with 9 bases between them. The V gene's germline CDR1 is SGDLS and CDR2 YYNGEE. The DNA of the CDR3 is TGTGCCAGCAGCGTAGAAGGGGTGGATAATTCACCCCTCCACTTT. Translated: CASSVEGVDNSPLHF. The whole variable domain, filled in from reference TRBV9 and TRBJ1-6, reads DSGVTQTPKHLITATGQRVTLRCSPRSGDLSVYWYQQSLDQGLQFLIQYYNGEERAKGNILERFSAQQFPDLHSELNLSSLELGDSALYFCASSVEGVDNSPLHFGNGTRLTVT.

The genes are TRBV29-1 and TRBJ2-2, with TRBD2 identical over 7 bases. Trimming at V came to 7 bases and at J to 1 base, leaving 0 bases not matched to a gene. The CDR3 extends over 12 amino acids. The germline V gene has CDR1 SQVTM and CDR2 ANQGSEA. The CDR3 sequence: CSGGGNTGELFF. The DNA for the CDR3 is TGCAGCGGGGGGGGGAACACCGGGGAGCTGTTTTTT.

The chain couples TRBV6-5 to TRBJ1-4; D is uncertain. CDR1 is MNHEY, CDR2 SVGAGI, per germline. The CDR3 extends over 13 amino acids. V shed 2 bases and J shed 7 bases, with 8 bases lying between them. The CDR3 sequence: CASSYPQIEKLFF. CDR3 DNA: TGTGCCAGCAGTTACCCCCAGATTGAAAAACTGTTTTTT.

V and J are TRBV9 and TRBJ2-2; no firm D call. CDR3 length equals 14 residues. Germline assignment: CDR1 SGDLS and CDR2 YYNGEE. Trimming took 3 bases from V and 3 from J, leaving 9 bases between them. In nucleotides, the CDR3 is TGTGCCAGCAGCGAAGACTTGGACACCGGGGAGCTGTTTTTT. It is translated as CASSEDLDTGELFF.

This rearrangement joins TRBV27 to TRBJ2-7; TRBD1 might be the D (6 bases). CDR1 is MNHEY and CDR2 is SMNVEV in the germline V gene (reference sequence). This CDR3 region has 15 residues. The V end lost 6 bases, the J end lost 4 bases, and 19 bases lay between the germline ends. The CDR3 loop reads CASSITGTKLYEQYF. The CDR3, as DNA: TGTGCCAGCAGCATTACCGGGACAAAACTATACGAGCAGTACTTC.